The clone carrying this T cell receptor (beta chain) has just a few counts. Its antigen is not identified. Patients with uncontrolled infections, other autoimmune diseases, pregnancy or lactation were excluded. The data were taken from a study of T cells in Graves' hyperthyroidism and ophthalmopathy. Findings of the study overall: A model built on 13 V-J features separated ophthalmopathy from stable hyperthyroidism. Also found in blood were most expanded thyroid clonotypes above 0.001.

With V trimmed by 4 bases and J by 6 bases, 10 bases remained unmatched. CDR1 and CDR2 from the germline V gene are SGHTA and FQGNSA. There are 15 residues in the CDR3. The TCR beta CDR3 regions underwent amplification using RNA transcripts as the source. The HTBI set primed first-round TCR CDR3 RT-PCR. TCRdb re-derived calls from the multiplex PCR reads in MiXCR, one entry per CDR3 protein. The top ten hold around 19% of the sample, which has 540,000 or so distinct CDR3 sequences, 35% to 55% seen once. The sequenced material came from peripheral blood or thyroid tissue (not recorded which). This chain links TRBV7-2 with TRBJ1-1; 8 nucleotides match TRBD1. The clonotype comes from an adult woman with Graves' disease, either hyperthyroidism or ophthalmopathy (not recorded which). Here the CDR3 reads CASSYRTGWDPEAFF. As DNA, the CDR3 is TGTGCCAGCAGCTACAGGACAGGGTGGGATCCTGAAGCTTTCTTT.